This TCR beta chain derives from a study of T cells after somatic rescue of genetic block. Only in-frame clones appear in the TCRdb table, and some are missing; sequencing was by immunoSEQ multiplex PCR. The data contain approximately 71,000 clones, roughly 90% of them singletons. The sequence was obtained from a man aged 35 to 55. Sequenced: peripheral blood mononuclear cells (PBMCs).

The CDR3 coding sequence is TGTGCCAGCAGTTACAGTTCCTCTGGAAACACCATATATTTT. Amino acid sequence: CASSYSSSGNTIYF. V usage is TRBV6-6 and J usage is TRBJ1-3; D ambiguous. The CDR3 runs 14 residues. V shed 2 bases and J shed 0 bases, with 5 bases lying between them. The germline V gene has CDR1 MNHNY and CDR2 SVGAGI (reference sequence).